Sequencing of this TCR beta chain was carried out in a study of graft-versus-host responses after intestinal transplantation. Comments on this clone: Antigen unknown.

Using immunoSEQ multiplex PCR, the repertoire was profiled, and TCRdb retains in-frame clones only, with some absent. Counted here are about 57,000 clones, roughly 90% occurring once; the ten biggest clones make up 1.6%. Looked up from germline, CDR1 is LNHDA and CDR2 is SQIVND (reference sequence). The CDR3 runs 17 residues. The V gene lost 5 bases and the J gene lost 0 bases, with 19 bases spanning the gap. Study-level results: Allograft clonal ratios (graft-versus-host to host-versus-graft) were high in patients who had graft-donor T cell macrochimerism. Association was observed between peak circulating GvH clone levels and early post-transplant HvG declines.

The sample was PBMCs, taken 26 days after transplant. The clonotype comes from a human patient who received an intestinal transplant, so some T cells may come from the graft donor. This chain uses TRBV19 with TRBJ2-5; D call uncertain. The CDR3: CASSAVPLWAYQETQYF. CDR3 in DNA: TGTGCCAGTAGTGCTGTCCCATTATGGGCGTACCAAGAGACCCAGTACTTC.